The 15 T cell receptor beta chains presented below share a single source sample, sequenced in a study of blood T cells in healthy people across ages. Primers used in a second PCR of roughly 7 to 12 cycles were a sample-barcoded 5' primer and a J-beta primer mix. One entry per CDR3 protein results from TCRdb running MiXCR on the 5' RACE reads. The sample consists of 780,000 or so distinct CDR3 sequences, just under 25% of them appearing once. The same data also contributed to another study, on T cells of mothers and their children.

The sequencing input was blood. The origin of the receptors is a boy younger than 18 in good health.

The sample holds one count of this clonotype. The V and J genes are TRBV7-2 and TRBJ1-5, with 7 bases identical to TRBD1. CDR1 is SGHTA, CDR2 FQGNSA, per germline. CDR3 length: 12 amino acids. V trimming: 5 bases; J trimming: 9 bases; junction bases outside the gene matches: 4. The CDR3 sequence: CASSAQGGPQHF. CDR3 in DNA: TGTGCCAGCAGCGCCCAGGGGGGGCCCCAGCATTTT.

This clonotype was observed a handful of times. V is TRBV28 and J is TRBJ2-4; D may be TRBD1 (7 bases). The V and J ends lost 3 bases and 0 bases respectively, with 18 bases between them. Per the germline V gene, CDR1 is MDHEN and CDR2 is SYDVKM. This CDR3 comprises 18 residues. The CDR3 reads CASSFSGGIKVAKNIQYF. CDR3 DNA: TGTGCCAGCAGTTTTTCAGGGGGGATAAAAGTAGCCAAAAACATTCAGTACTTC.

This clonotype appeared a few times. This chain links TRBV27 with TRBJ2-3; D is undetermined. The ends were cut back, 2 bases at V and 2 bases at J, with 8 bases in the middle. Germline V lookup: CDR1 MNHEY, CDR2 SMNVEV (reference sequence). The CDR3 spans 14 residues. The DNA for the CDR3 is TGTGCCAGCAGTTTAAACGGACCCACAGATACGCAGTATTTT. Residues: CASSLNGPTDTQYF.

The V gene is TRBV7-2, the J gene TRBJ1-2; D is ambiguous. This CDR3 has 15 residues. Trimming took 1 base from V and 4 from J, leaving 13 bases between them. Germline V gives CDR1 SGHTA, CDR2 FQGNSA. CDR3 in amino acids: CASSLEAGLGYGYTF. Here the CDR3 DNA reads TGTGCCAGCAGCTTAGAGGCGGGTTTGGGCTATGGCTACACCTTC.

V usage is TRBV9 and J usage is TRBJ2-1; no reliable D call. Trimming took 4 bases from V and 0 from J, leaving 14 bases between them. Germline-derived CDR1 and CDR2 are SGDLS and YYNGEE. The CDR3 is 16 amino acids. CDR3 loop: CASSPDWSSSYNEQFF. CDR3 sequence (DNA): TGTGCCAGCAGCCCCGACTGGTCCAGCTCCTACAATGAGCAGTTCTTC. Together with reference TRBV9 and TRBJ2-1, the CDR3 gives the full variable domain: DSGVTQTPKHLITATGQRVTLRCSPRSGDLSVYWYQQSLDQGLQFLIQYYNGEERAKGNILERFSAQQFPDLHSELNLSSLELGDSALYFCASSPDWSSSYNEQFFGPGTRLTVL.

The chain couples TRBV4-1 to TRBJ2-1, with D perhaps TRBD2 (5 bases). The ends were cut back, 6 bases at V and 0 bases at J, with 15 bases in the middle. This CDR3 is 16 amino acids long. The germline CDR1 and CDR2 sequences are MGHRA and YSYEKL. The CDR3 region has the DNA TGCGCCAGCAGTCTAGTGCGGGTAGTCTCCTACAATGAGCAGTTCTTC. Its protein is CASSLVRVVSYNEQFF.

This clonotype was seen many times. The rearrangement uses TRBV12-3 or TRBV12-4 and TRBJ2-7; D gene unclear. The CDR3 spans 15 residues. V lost 5 bases and J lost 4, with 18 bases in between. The CDR3 reads CASSIPGPVVYEQYF. The CDR3 DNA reads as TGTGCCAGCAGTATCCCCGGACCAGTAGTTTACGAGCAGTACTTC.

This clonotype has a handful of counts. V gene TRBV3-1 combines with J gene TRBJ2-5; 7 nucleotides line up with TRBD2. V was pared by 3 bases and J by 5 bases, with 9 bases of the junction left unmatched. The CDR3 has 15 residues. In germline, CDR1 is LGHDT, CDR2 YNNKEL (reference sequence). The CDR3, as DNA: TGTGCCAGCAGCCATTCCGGGACTACCTTGGAGACCCAGTACTTC. This codes for CASSHSGTTLETQYF.

This clonotype came up a few times. The chain combines TRBV14 with TRBJ2-1; D perhaps matches TRBD1 (6 bases). Germline V gives CDR1 SGHDN, CDR2 FVKESK. V lost 4 bases to trimming and J lost 12 bases, with 16 bases between them. The CDR3 extends over 13 amino acids. CDR3 bases: TGTGCCAGCAGCCCTCCAGGGGCGATTCGGCAGTTCTTC. Its translation is CASSPPGAIRQFF.

J is TRBJ2-7 and V is TRBV7-2; TRBD2 aligns across 10 bases. V was pared by 5 bases and J by 6 bases, with 10 bases of the junction left unmatched. Germline V CDR1 and CDR2: SGHTA, FQGNSA. This CDR3 has 15 amino acids. Here the CDR3 DNA reads TGTGCCAGCAGCGCTACTAGCGGGGCAGGAGGCGAGCAGTACTTC. Its protein product is CASSATSGAGGEQYF.

This clonotype was counted a few times. The gene calls are TRBV9 and TRBJ2-2, with a weak D call TRBD2 (5 bases). V was cut by 4 bases and J by 2 bases, with 12 bases left in between. CDR1 and CDR2 (germline): SGDLS, YYNGEE. The CDR3 is made up of 15 amino acids. CDR3 sequence reads: CASSWTGSNTGELFF. CDR3 sequence (DNA): TGTGCCAGCAGCTGGACGGGATCTAACACCGGGGAGCTGTTTTTT.

This clonotype was seen only a few times. J is TRBJ2-1 and V is TRBV6-2 or TRBV6-3, with a tentative D call TRBD1 (5 bases). The germline gives CDR1 MNHEY, CDR2 SVGEGT. The CDR3 has 15 residues. The V gene lost 2 bases and the J gene lost 5 bases, with 13 bases spanning the gap. The CDR3 DNA reads as TGTGCCAGCAGTTACCAATGGACACAAAACAATGAGCAGTTCTTC. Translating gives CASSYQWTQNNEQFF.

This clonotype appeared a few times. This chain links TRBV7-6 with TRBJ1-1; D call uncertain. The CDR3 is 15 residues long. V was pared by 5 bases and J by 0 bases, with 13 bases between. Germline CDR1 SGHVS, CDR2 FNYEAQ. As DNA, the CDR3 is TGTGCCAGCAGCCCGCCATTGGGCCTGAACACTGAAGCTTTCTTT. It codes for CASSPPLGLNTEAFF.

The chain combines TRBV7-3 with TRBJ2-7; D remains ambiguous. V was cut by 4 bases and J by 4 bases, with 17 bases left in between. This CDR3 region has 15 residues. The germline CDR1 and CDR2 sequences are SGHTA and FQGTGA. The CDR3 is CASSSKHWLLYEQYF. CDR3 coding DNA: TGTGCCAGCAGCTCCAAGCATTGGTTATTATACGAGCAGTACTTC.

The table lists this clonotype with many counts. V and J are TRBV20-1 and TRBJ1-5; 10 bases map to TRBD1. V lost 5 bases, J lost 5 bases, and 3 bases stayed unmatched. This CDR3 has 13 residues. The germline gives CDR1 DFQATT, CDR2 SNEGSKA (reference sequence). CDR3 nucleotide sequence: TGCAGTGCTTGGGACAGGGGCTATCAGCCCCAGCATTTT. It is translated as CSAWDRGYQPQHF.